A single sample gave rise to the 23 T cell receptor beta chains below, sequenced in a study of regulatory dendritic cells for organ transplantation. The data were produced by immunoSEQ multiplex PCR, yet TCRdb's version contains in-frame clones alone and is incomplete. The repertoire has roughly 23,000 clones, 65% to 90% of them found once; the top ten carry about 0.25%. Sorted subsets were CFSE-labeled and cultured 4 to 6 days with allogeneic dendritic cells. Their cognate antigens are unknown. The source material was naive CD4+ T cells from blood cultured with dendritic cells. Subset described: CD45RA+ naive T cells. These receptors all come from a human donor in good health.

This clone has a handful of counts. The chain couples TRBV19 to TRBJ1-1, with D uncertain. Germline V gene sequence: CDR1 LNHDA, CDR2 SQIVND (reference sequence). This CDR3 has 14 amino acids. Trimming removed 2 bases from V and 0 bases from J, with 7 bases in between. CDR3 sequence: CASSILLLNTEAFF. CDR3 coding DNA: TGTGCCAGTAGTATATTGTTGCTGAACACTGAAGCTTTCTTT.

On this clone itself: Distinct nucleotide sequences in the sample also encode this CDR3. The rearrangement links TRBV4-2 to TRBJ2-2; a possible D gene is TRBD2 (5 bases). The CDR3 runs to 17 residues. The germline V gene has CDR1 LGHNA and CDR2 YNFKEQ. Deletions cut 0 bases from V and 3 bases from J, with 14 bases between. The CDR3 DNA follows: TGTGCCAGCAGCCAAGACGGGGAAGCCAGTCACACCGGGGAGCTGTTTTTT. This codes for CASSQDGEASHTGELFF.

This sequence joins TRBV30 and TRBJ2-2; D is uncertain. This CDR3 is 11 amino acids long. Germline V gene sequence: CDR1 GTSNPN, CDR2 SVGIG (reference sequence). V was shortened by 1 base and J by 7 bases, with 4 bases between the two germline ends. CDR3 nucleotides: TGTGCCTGGAGTGATCGCGGGGAGCTGTTTTTT. Amino acid sequence: CAWSDRGELFF.

The rearrangement joins TRBV30 to TRBJ2-3; TRBD2 aligns across 8 bases. Germline CDR1 GTSNPN, CDR2 SVGIG (reference sequence). The CDR3 is 14 amino acids. Trimming took 0 bases from V and 5 from J; bases not matched to a gene: 4. CDR3 in amino acids: CAWSVGGRKDTQYF. The CDR3 DNA reads as TGTGCCTGGAGTGTAGGCGGGAGGAAAGATACGCAGTATTTT.

The chain couples TRBV6-5 to TRBJ1-2; TRBD1 might be the D (6 bases). Germline lookup yields CDR1 MNHEY and CDR2 SVGAGI. Trimming took 2 bases from V and 0 from J, leaving 10 bases between them. The CDR3 has 15 amino acids. The CDR3 DNA follows: TGTGCCAGCAGTTACGAGGGGGTTTCTAACTATGGCTACACCTTC. Protein: CASSYEGVSNYGYTF.

This chain links TRBV5-4 with TRBJ2-6; D remains unclear. This CDR3 has 13 residues. V gave up 5 bases and J gave up 2 bases, with 5 bases separating them. Germline V lookup: CDR1 SGHNT, CDR2 YYREEE (reference sequence). The CDR3 here is CASSLTGANVLTF. CDR3 DNA sequence: TGTGCCAGCAGTTTAACTGGGGCCAACGTCCTGACTTTC. The whole variable domain, filled in from reference TRBV5-4 and TRBJ2-6, reads ETGVTQSPTHLIKTRGQQVTLRCSSQSGHNTVSWYQQALGQGPQFIFQYYREEENGRGNFPPRFSGLQFPNYSSELNVNALELDDSALYLCASSLTGANVLTFGAGSRLTVL.

The V call is TRBV11-3, the J call TRBJ2-1; 7 bases map to TRBD2. The junction had 2 bases not matched to a gene; V was cut back by 1 base and J by 2 bases. Germline V CDR1 and CDR2: SGHNT, YENEEA. The CDR3 length is 15 residues. CDR3 residues: CASSLGAGAYNEQFF. CDR3 bases: TGTGCCAGCAGCTTAGGGGCGGGAGCCTACAATGAGCAGTTCTTC.

This chain connects TRBV30 to TRBJ1-6, with a possible D match to TRBD1 (5 bases). There are 16 residues in the CDR3. Germline loops: CDR1 GTSNPN, CDR2 SVGIG (reference sequence). V was pared by 5 bases and J by 5 bases, with 19 bases between. CDR3 region: CAWDPLPGFHNSPLHF. CDR3 coding DNA: TGTGCCTGGGACCCCCTGCCAGGGTTTCATAATTCACCCCTCCACTTT.

This clone is a singleton in its sample. This chain joins TRBV6-5 and TRBJ1-2; 7 bases map to TRBD1. Per the germline V gene, CDR1 is MNHEY and CDR2 is SVGAGI. With 0 bases clipped from V and 7 bases from J, the junction kept 5 bases outside the gene matches. The CDR3 totals 14 residues. CDR3 protein: CASSYSGTAFGYTF. In DNA form, the CDR3 reads TGTGCCAGCAGTTACTCCGGGACAGCGTTTGGCTACACCTTC.

This sequence joins TRBV28 and TRBJ2-3; 11 bases are a match to TRBD2. There are 18 residues in the CDR3. Per the germline V gene, CDR1 is MDHEN and CDR2 is SYDVKM. Trimming took 2 bases from V and 2 from J; bases not matched to a gene: 9. The CDR3 sequence is CASSLGAVAGGLTDTQYF. The DNA of the CDR3 is TGTGCCAGCAGTTTAGGGGCCGTAGCGGGAGGGCTCACAGATACGCAGTATTTT.

This rearrangement joins TRBV11-2 to TRBJ2-3; unclear D gene. Germline CDR1 is SGHAT and CDR2 is FQNNGV. This CDR3 spans 15 amino acids. Trimming took off 1 base at V and 2 bases at J, with 10 bases between the two ends. This chain's CDR3 is CASSLAPVYTDTQYF. The CDR3 DNA reads as TGTGCCAGCAGCTTAGCCCCAGTCTACACAGATACGCAGTATTTT.

The chain carries TRBV2 and TRBJ2-3; no reliable D call. The germline gives CDR1 SNHLY, CDR2 FYNNEI. Trimming took off 6 bases at V and 4 bases at J, with 11 bases between the two ends. This CDR3 contains 13 residues. The chain's CDR3 is CASRLEKSDTQYF. The CDR3 nucleotides read TGTGCCAGCAGACTCGAAAAGTCAGATACGCAGTATTTT.

The V gene is TRBV27, the J gene TRBJ2-7, with 10 bases fitting TRBD2. V shed 6 bases, J shed 1 base, and the junction held 15 bases outside the gene matches. The CDR3 length is 18 residues. Germline CDR1 MNHEY, CDR2 SMNVEV (reference sequence). The CDR3: CASRRRASGGLPSYEQYF. DNA for the CDR3: TGTGCCAGCAGACGAAGGGCTAGCGGGGGCCTACCTTCCTACGAGCAGTACTTC.

This clone was counted once. V usage is TRBV7-2 and J usage is TRBJ2-3; D possibly corresponds to TRBD1 (5 bases). Germline lookup yields CDR1 SGHTA and CDR2 FQGNSA. V lost 4 bases, J lost 1 base, and 15 bases lay in between. This CDR3 is built from 16 residues. CDR3 nucleotide sequence: TGTGCCAGCAGCTCCAACGCAGGACACCGCACAGATACGCAGTATTTT. As protein: CASSSNAGHRTDTQYF.

J is TRBJ1-4 and V is TRBV6-6; D is possibly TRBD1 (5 bases). The V end was cut by 4 bases, the J end by 8 bases, with 17 bases between. Germline V gives CDR1 MNHNY, CDR2 SVGAGI (reference sequence). The CDR3 is made up of 15 amino acids. The CDR3 sequence: CASSSSRGAAEKLFF. CDR3 sequence (DNA): TGTGCCAGCAGTTCCTCCCGCGGGGCGGCGGAAAAACTGTTTTTT.

This chain links TRBV6-1 with TRBJ1-3; TRBD1 is a possible D gene (6 bases). Germline V gives CDR1 MNHNS, CDR2 SASEGT. The CDR3 has 14 residues. Trimming cost V 4 bases and J 4 bases, with 11 bases left between them. CDR3 sequence reads: CASSGTGRGNTIYF. The CDR3 DNA reads TGTGCCAGCAGTGGTACAGGGCGCGGAAACACCATATATTTT.

As for this clone: Other DNA sequences from this sample encode an identical CDR3 as well. The chain employs TRBV9 and TRBJ2-1, with TRBD2 matching 10 bases. J gave up 3 bases and V 2 bases, and 2 bases lay outside the gene matches. In germline, CDR1 is SGDLS, CDR2 YYNGEE. The CDR3 loop spans 15 amino acids. In nucleotides, the CDR3 is TGTGCCAGCAGCGTCCGACTAGCGGGCTACAATGAGCAGTTCTTC. This sequence encodes CASSVRLAGYNEQFF.

This clone was seen a single time. The gene calls are TRBV19 and TRBJ2-2, with 7 nucleotides matching TRBD1. Germline-derived CDR1 and CDR2 are LNHDA and SQIVND (reference sequence). This CDR3 has 15 amino acids. V was clipped by 5 bases and J by 5 bases; unmatched bases: 8. The CDR3 sequence is CASSPGQRWTGELFF. The CDR3 DNA follows: TGTGCCAGTAGTCCGGGACAGCGATGGACCGGGGAGCTGTTTTTT.

The chain recombines TRBV7-2 with TRBJ2-2; 9 positions agree with TRBD1. V lost 3 bases to trimming and J lost 6 bases; unmatched junction nucleotides: 5. Germline V CDR1 and CDR2: SGHTA, FQGNSA. The CDR3 spans 15 residues. The chain's CDR3 is CASSFRDRVSGELFF. The CDR3 nucleotides read TGTGCCAGCAGCTTCCGGGACAGGGTGTCCGGGGAGCTGTTTTTT. The full variable domain, completed using reference TRBV7-2 and TRBJ2-2, is GAGVSQSPSNKVTEKGKDVELRCDPISGHTALYWYRQSLGQGLEFLIYFQGNSAPDKSGLPSDRFSAERTGGSVSTLTIQRTQQEDSAVYLCASSFRDRVSGELFFGEGSRLTVL.

This CDR3 is CASSLFYGDREYEQYF. DNA for the CDR3: TGTGCCAGCAGCTTGTTTTACGGGGACAGGGAATACGAGCAGTACTTC. J is TRBJ2-7 and V is TRBV5-4; 9 nucleotides agree with TRBD1. V lost 1 base to trimming and J lost 4 bases; unmatched junction nucleotides: 9. Looked up from germline, CDR1 is SGHNT and CDR2 is YYREEE (reference sequence). The CDR3 length is 16 residues.

The chain is built from TRBV5-5 and TRBJ2-7, with D perhaps matching TRBD1 (5 bases). This CDR3 spans 15 amino acids. CDR1 SGHKS and CDR2 YYEKEE come from the germline V gene (reference sequence). Trimming took off 0 bases at V and 1 base at J, with 11 bases between the two ends. Here the CDR3 reads CASSLDWGHSYEQYF. The CDR3 DNA reads TGTGCCAGCAGCTTGGATTGGGGCCATTCCTACGAGCAGTACTTC.

The rearrangement uses TRBV5-1 and TRBJ2-3; D might be TRBD2 (6 bases). Trimming left V 4 bases short and J 1 base short, with 13 bases between. Looked up from germline, CDR1 is SGHRS and CDR2 is YFSETQ. This CDR3 contains 15 residues. CDR3 nucleotides: TGCGCCAGCAGCCCGACGGGACTGCGCACAGATACGCAGTATTTT. It is translated as CASSPTGLRTDTQYF.

This chain joins TRBV27 and TRBJ2-7; the D is unclear. Deletions cut 5 bases from V and 7 bases from J, with 18 bases between. The germline gives CDR1 MNHEY, CDR2 SMNVEV (reference sequence). The CDR3 is 14 residues long. CDR3 residues: CASSPRLTSGEQYF. In DNA, the CDR3 is TGTGCCAGCAGTCCTCGTCTCACCTCCGGTGAGCAGTACTTC.